The 31 T cell receptor beta chains given below trace back to one sample, sequenced in a study of blood T cell repertoires in COVID-19. The assay was immunoSEQ multiplex PCR, and TCRdb's table has in-frame clones only and misses some. Of about 99,000 clones in the sample, 81% were seen once. What was sequenced was peripheral blood. The receptors were gathered from a man older than 75 with COVID-19, enrolled during active disease.

This chain joins TRBV2 and TRBJ1-1; TRBD1 matches at 8 bases. The CDR3 totals 15 residues. Per germline, CDR1 SNHLY and CDR2 FYNNEI. Trimming took 6 bases from V and 5 from J; bases not matched to a gene: 11. CDR3 sequence reads: CASSPTQGAGTEAFF. DNA of the CDR3: TGTGCCAGCAGCCCCACGCAGGGGGCAGGGACTGAAGCTTTCTTT. Looking up the rest from reference TRBV2 and TRBJ1-1 gives the full variable domain: EPEVTQTPSHQVTQMGQEVILRCVPISNHLYFYWYRQILGQKVEFLVSFYNNEISEKSEIFDDQFSVERPDGSNFTLKIRSTKLEDSAMYFCASSPTQGAGTEAFFGQGTRLTVV.

The rearrangement joins TRBV6-2 or TRBV6-3 to TRBJ2-3, with 9 bases that match TRBD2. This CDR3 is built from 15 residues. Trimming cost V 5 bases and J 8 bases; bases outside gene matches: 11. The germline V gene encodes CDR1 MNHEY and CDR2 SVGEGT. The CDR3, as DNA: TGTGCCAGCAGTCAATCTAGCGGGGACCCTGGTACGCAGTATTTT. Translation gives CASSQSSGDPGTQYF.

The V gene is TRBV28, the J gene TRBJ1-3; D unclear. Looked up from germline, CDR1 is MDHEN and CDR2 is SYDVKM. The CDR3 runs to 16 residues. V shed 5 bases and J shed 0 bases, with 14 bases lying between them. The CDR3, as DNA: TGTGCCAGCAGTCGGGTATCCGGGATCTCTGGAAACACCATATATTTT. Its translation: CASSRVSGISGNTIYF.

The chain links TRBV7-3 to TRBJ2-3, with 10 positions matching TRBD2. Trimming took 5 bases from V and 1 from J; bases not matched to a gene: 6. The germline gives CDR1 SGHTA, CDR2 FQGTGA. The CDR3 length is 16 residues. In DNA form, the CDR3 reads TGTGCCAGCAGCGCGCTCACTAGCGGGGGCACAGATACGCAGTATTTT. Translation gives CASSALTSGGTDTQYF. Full variable domain (rest looked up from reference TRBV7-3 and TRBJ2-3): GAGVSQTPSNKVTEKGKYVELRCDPISGHTALYWYRQSLGQGPEFLIYFQGTGAADDSGLPNDRFFAVRPEGSVSTLKIQRTERGDSAVYLCASSALTSGGTDTQYFGPGTRLTVL.

In its sample, this clone was seen once. The rearrangement uses TRBV6-1 and TRBJ1-6; no firm D call. The V and J ends lost 0 bases and 16 bases respectively, with 13 bases between them. Germline lookup yields CDR1 MNHNS and CDR2 SASEGT. The CDR3 has 13 amino acids. CDR3 protein: CASSEALGLGLHF. The CDR3 nucleotides read TGTGCCAGCAGTGAAGCGCTCGGACTGGGACTCCACTTT.

V gene TRBV19 combines with J gene TRBJ1-3; 10 bases agree with TRBD1. Germline CDR1 and CDR2: LNHDA and SQIVND (reference sequence). The CDR3 has 15 residues. V shed 7 bases, J shed 4 bases, and the junction held 7 bases outside the gene matches. CDR3 loop: CASIMGQGTGNTIYF. CDR3 nucleotides: TGTGCCAGTATTATGGGACAGGGGACAGGAAACACCATATATTTT.

This clone has a handful of counts. This sample includes further DNA sequences coding for the same CDR3. This chain links TRBV5-1 with TRBJ1-2; TRBD1 is a possible D gene (5 bases). Germline CDR1 and CDR2: SGHRS and YFSETQ. V was pared by 0 bases and J by 2 bases, with 5 bases between. The CDR3 runs 13 residues. This chain's CDR3 is CASSLGGNYGYTF. The CDR3 nucleotides are TGCGCCAGCAGCTTGGGGGGCAACTATGGCTACACCTTC.

This clone was seen a few times. V usage is TRBV5-1 and J usage is TRBJ2-3; D is unclear. CDR1 and CDR2 (germline): SGHRS, YFSETQ. The V end was cut by 1 base, the J end by 3 bases, with 6 bases between. CDR3 size: 13 residues. The chain's CDR3 is CASSLPGTDTQYF. CDR3 DNA: TGCGCCAGCAGCTTGCCAGGAACAGATACGCAGTATTTT. Looking up the rest from reference TRBV5-1 and TRBJ2-3 gives the full variable domain: KAGVTQTPRYLIKTRGQQVTLSCSPISGHRSVSWYQQTPGQGLQFLFEYFSETQRNKGNFPGRFSGRQFSNSRSEMNVSTLELGDSALYLCASSLPGTDTQYFGPGTRLTVL.

This clone has only a few counts. The chain carries TRBV9 and TRBJ2-6; tentatively, D is TRBD2 (7 bases). The CDR3 runs to 21 residues. Trimming took 0 bases from V and 0 from J, leaving 22 bases between them. Germline V CDR1 and CDR2: SGDLS, YYNGEE. CDR3 in amino acids: CASSVGRGREPTTSGANVLTF. CDR3 nucleotides: TGTGCCAGCAGCGTAGGCCGGGGGCGGGAGCCCACTACCTCTGGGGCCAACGTCCTGACTTTC.

The chain has TRBV6-6 and TRBJ1-4, with 8 bases that match TRBD1. Germline CDR1 MNHNY, CDR2 SVGAGI (reference sequence). Unmatched junction bases numbered 6, after V lost 6 bases and J lost 6 bases. The CDR3 covers 14 residues. The CDR3 DNA reads as TGTGCCAGCAGACGACAACAGGGGGATGAAAAACTGTTTTTT. Translating gives CASRRQQGDEKLFF.

The chain recombines TRBV6-2 or TRBV6-3 with TRBJ1-6; D is ambiguous. This CDR3 is 14 amino acids long. The ends were cut back, 3 bases at V and 7 bases at J, with 10 bases in the middle. Germline loops: CDR1 MNHEY, CDR2 SVGEGT. The CDR3 sequence is CASSYYGGNSPLHF. The CDR3 bases are TGTGCCAGCAGTTATTATGGCGGAAATTCACCCCTCCACTTT.

As concerns this clone: The sample holds other DNA sequences that translate to the same CDR3. This chain connects TRBV3-1 (or the pseudogene TRBV3-2) to TRBJ2-5, with D perhaps TRBD1 (5 bases). V shed 3 bases and J shed 1 base, with 9 bases lying between them. CDR3 length: 14 amino acids. Germline V gene lookup returns CDR1 LGHDT and CDR2 YNNKEL (reference sequence). This chain's CDR3 is CASSQGRAQETQYF. CDR3 DNA sequence: TGTGCCAGCAGCCAGGGCAGGGCCCAAGAGACCCAGTACTTC.

This chain connects TRBV3-1 (or the pseudogene TRBV3-2) to TRBJ2-7, with 7 bases fitting TRBD1. The CDR3 extends over 13 amino acids. J gave up 5 bases and V 2 bases, and 3 bases lay outside the gene matches. Germline CDR1 and CDR2: LGHDT and YNNKEL (reference sequence). The CDR3: CASSQNRGNEQYF. CDR3 coding DNA: TGTGCCAGCAGCCAAAACAGGGGTAACGAGCAGTACTTC.

This clone was counted a single time. The DNA for the CDR3 is TGTGCCAGCAGTTCACACCCCCGCTCCTACAATGAGCAGTTCTTC. It translates to CASSSHPRSYNEQFF. The chain uses TRBV28 and TRBJ2-1; D gene ambiguous. Germline V CDR1 and CDR2: MDHEN, SYDVKM. Trimming stripped 4 bases from V and 0 bases from J, with 10 bases between. The CDR3 contains 15 residues.

The CDR3 region is CSLGEGRLGYQPQHF. CDR3 bases: TGCAGCCTCGGGGAGGGGAGGTTGGGGTATCAGCCCCAGCATTTT. J is TRBJ1-5 and V is TRBV29-1; weak D call: TRBD1 (5 bases). The CDR3 contains 15 residues. The V gene's germline CDR1 is SQVTM and CDR2 ANQGSEA. V lost 8 bases to trimming and J lost 5 bases, with 22 bases between them.

This clone has more than one count but fewer than ten. This chain links TRBV21-1 with TRBJ2-2; TRBD1 is the table's D call, not checked against the DNA. TRBV21-1 is a known pseudogene. This CDR3 contains 15 residues. The CDR3 region has the DNA TGTGCCAGCAGCAAACAGGGGGCGAACACCGGGGAGCTGTTTTTT. Its protein is CASSKQGANTGELFF.

The chain joins TRBV29-1 to TRBJ2-2; maybe TRBD2 (7 bases). The CDR3 extends over 15 amino acids. The germline V and J ends were trimmed by 4 bases and 0 bases, with 12 bases remaining between them. The V gene's germline CDR1 is SQVTM and CDR2 ANQGSEA. CDR3 DNA sequence: TGCAGCGTTGTAGGGGGGGCCACGAACACCGGGGAGCTGTTTTTT. Translated, it gives CSVVGGATNTGELFF.

As concerns this clone: Distinct nucleotide sequences in the sample also encode this CDR3. The chain employs TRBV12-3 or TRBV12-4 and TRBJ1-2; weak D call: TRBD1 (6 bases). V was cut by 6 bases and J by 5 bases, with 13 bases left in between. CDR3 size: 13 residues. Written as DNA, the CDR3 is TGTGCCAGCAGCTCTGGACAGTCATATGGCTACACCTTC. It translates to CASSSGQSYGYTF.

The CDR3, as DNA: TGTGCCAGCTCGCCTCAGAACAATCAGCCCCAGCATTTT. This translates into CASSPQNNQPQHF. The chain links TRBV18 to TRBJ1-5; no firm D call. The V gene's germline CDR1 is KGHSH and CDR2 LQKENI. The CDR3 has 13 amino acids. The V gene lost 6 bases and the J gene lost 3 bases, with 9 bases spanning the gap.

The chain is built from TRBV3-1 (or the pseudogene TRBV3-2) and TRBJ2-6; 9 nucleotides align to TRBD1. CDR3 length: 19 amino acids. The V gene end was trimmed by 8 bases and the J gene end by 2 bases; junction bases not matched to a gene: 16. The germline V gene has CDR1 LGHDT and CDR2 YNNKEL (reference sequence). This CDR3 is CASVRTRDRERTGANVLTF. The DNA for the CDR3 is TGTGCCAGCGTCAGGACCCGGGACAGGGAAAGGACTGGGGCCAACGTCCTGACTTTC.

This clone has only one observation. CDR3 nucleotides: TGTGCCAGCACCTCTTCCCGCTATGGCTACACCTTC. It specifies CASTSSRYGYTF. The V gene is TRBV6-5, the J gene TRBJ1-2; D not certain. From germline, CDR1 is MNHEY and CDR2 SVGAGI. Trimming cost V 7 bases and J 4 bases, with 10 bases left between them. The CDR3 runs to 12 residues.

The chain couples TRBV4-1 to TRBJ1-1; TRBD1 might be the D (6 bases). CDR1 and CDR2 from the germline V gene are MGHRA and YSYEKL. V lost 6 bases and J 1 base, leaving 9 bases between the germline ends. This CDR3 region has 13 residues. Here the CDR3 reads CASRKGQNTEAFF. The CDR3 coding sequence is TGCGCCAGCAGGAAGGGACAGAACACTGAAGCTTTCTTT.

This CDR3 reads CSARQGGTDTQYF. CDR3 DNA: TGCAGCGCACGACAGGGGGGCACAGATACGCAGTATTTT. V is TRBV29-1 and J is TRBJ2-3; 9 bases are a match to TRBD1. Germline CDR1 and CDR2: SQVTM and ANQGSEA. This CDR3 comprises 13 residues. Trimming took 7 bases from V and 1 from J; bases not matched to a gene: 3.

This chain connects TRBV30 to TRBJ1-6; 7 bases line up with TRBD1. Unmatched junction bases numbered 11, after V lost 8 bases and J lost 10 bases. The CDR3 runs to 13 residues. Germline assignment: CDR1 GTSNPN and CDR2 SVGIG (reference sequence). CDR3: CARAGTDGSPLHF. The DNA for the CDR3 is TGTGCCCGGGCCGGGACAGACGGGTCACCCCTCCACTTT. The whole variable domain, remainder taken from reference TRBV30 and TRBJ1-6, is SQTIHQWPATLVQPVGSPLSLECTVEGTSNPNLYWYRQAAGRGLQLLFYSVGIGQISSEVPQNLSASRPQDRQFILSSKKLLLSDSGFYLCARAGTDGSPLHFGNGTRLTVT.

The J gene is TRBJ1-3, the V gene TRBV30; D unclear. The germline CDR1 and CDR2 sequences are GTSNPN and SVGIG (reference sequence). V gave up 0 bases and J gave up 0 bases, with 9 bases separating them. This CDR3 has 15 amino acids. CDR3: CAWSVRTYSGNTIYF. For the CDR3, the DNA is TGTGCCTGGAGTGTCCGAACATACTCTGGAAACACCATATATTTT.

The genes are TRBV19 and TRBJ1-2, with unresolved D. Deletions cut 5 bases from V and 6 bases from J, with 4 bases between. The CDR3 has 10 residues. Germline assignment: CDR1 LNHDA and CDR2 SQIVND (reference sequence). The CDR3 here is CASSRDGYTF. The CDR3 DNA follows: TGTGCCAGTAGTCGAGATGGCTACACCTTC. Filled out from reference TRBV19 and TRBJ1-2, the complete variable domain reads DGGITQSPKYLFRKEGQNVTLSCEQNLNHDAMYWYRQDPGQGLRLIYYSQIVNDFQKGDIAEGYSVSREKKESFPLTVTSAQKNPTAFYLCASSRDGYTFGSGTRLTVV.

The rearrangement joins TRBV5-1 to TRBJ2-3; possible D gene TRBD1, 5 bases. The CDR3 has 17 amino acids. V was clipped by 0 bases and J by 1 base, with 15 bases between them. Per the germline V gene, CDR1 is SGHRS and CDR2 is YFSETQ. The CDR3 coding sequence is TGCGCCAGCAGCTTGGCTCTTCTGGGGCAGGGCACAGATACGCAGTATTTT. Protein: CASSLALLGQGTDTQYF.

In this sample, this clone turned up a few times. This rearrangement joins TRBV11-2 to TRBJ2-5; D perhaps matches TRBD1 (8 bases). CDR1 is SGHAT and CDR2 is FQNNGV in the germline V gene. The V and J ends lost 3 bases and 0 bases respectively, with 20 bases between them. The CDR3 consists of 18 residues. Written as DNA, the CDR3 is TGTGCCAGCAGCTTGGGGGGGATCGACAGGGGTAACCAAGAGACCCAGTACTTC. Its translation is CASSLGGIDRGNQETQYF.

The CDR3 bases are TGTGCCAGCAGCCAGCGACAGGGAGGTCAGCCCCAGCATTTT. Protein product: CASSQRQGGQPQHF. The chain has TRBV3-1 (or the pseudogene TRBV3-2) and TRBJ1-5; 7 bases are a match to TRBD1. This CDR3 spans 14 amino acids. Germline V gene data show CDR1 as LGHDT and CDR2 as YNNKEL (reference sequence). The J segment lost 6 bases and the V segment lost 3 bases, leaving 5 bases of the junction unmatched.

This rearrangement joins TRBV28 to TRBJ2-1, with D hard to call. The CDR3 has 12 amino acids. V was shortened by 1 base and J by 9 bases, with 7 bases between the two germline ends. Germline V gene sequence: CDR1 MDHEN, CDR2 SYDVKM. CDR3 protein: CASSLFPGEQFF. CDR3 bases: TGTGCCAGCAGTTTATTCCCGGGTGAGCAGTTCTTC.

This chain's CDR3 is CASSRFSPGRGSYNEQFF. In nucleotides, the CDR3 is TGTGCCAGCAGCCGCTTTTCCCCAGGTCGGGGTAGCTACAATGAGCAGTTCTTC. This chain uses TRBV11-2 with TRBJ2-1; maybe TRBD2 (5 bases). This CDR3 comprises 18 residues. Trimming left V 5 bases short and J 3 bases short, with 23 bases between. Germline V gene sequence: CDR1 SGHAT, CDR2 FQNNGV.